The present TCR beta chain was sequenced within a study of cytomegalovirus exposure and HLA in healthy donors. Study-wide results and caveats: Roughly even sequencing depth across donors was the assumption behind the presence/absence analyses.

On this clone: Its antigen is undetermined.

The PCR ran on 60 Vbeta and 13 Jbeta primers. In the authors' methods: In a later analysis, the count reached 76 million or so unique TCR beta chains, with about 11 million shared. Assay used: immunoSEQ multiplex PCR; TCRdb lists only in-frame clones, some missing. The DNA was the basis for D and trimming; V, J and clone size are from that table. The sample shows over 200,000 clones, about 80% of them seen only once. Germline CDR1 reads MNHEY; CDR2 reads SMNVEV (reference sequence). This CDR3 region has 19 residues. With V trimmed by 4 bases and J by 1 base, 11 bases remained unmatched. Sequenced: PBMCs. V and J are TRBV27 and TRBJ2-1; TRBD2 matches 12 bases. This TCR was recovered from a man in his forties or fifties in good health and CMV-seropositive. The CDR3 protein is CASSYRLAGGYRSYNEQFF. The CDR3 nucleotides are TGTGCCAGCAGTTACCGGCTAGCGGGAGGGTACAGGTCCTACAATGAGCAGTTCTTC.